This is a list of T cell receptor beta chains from one sample in a study of regulatory T cells in long-lasting Graves disease. MiXCR, applied by TCRdb to the multiplex PCR reads, yields one record per CDR3 protein. The sample shows 500,000 to 700,000 distinct CDR3 sequences, 16% of them seen only once. This sample was shared with a second study, whose subject was T cells in Graves' hyperthyroidism and ophthalmopathy.

Sequencing used peripheral blood mononuclear cells (PBMCs), obtained at new diagnosis, from a patient treated with antithyroid drugs. These receptors were obtained from a woman aged 25-40 years with Graves disease. Both conserved end residues are trimmed from each CDR3.

J gene	V gene	CDR3 protein
TRBJ2-3	TRBV19	ASRYDRATDTQY
TRBJ1-2	TRBV28	ASSSGTAYGYT
TRBJ1-1	TRBV7-9	ASNKEYGEAF
TRBJ2-7	TRBV9	ASSVVGGVQY
TRBJ2-7	TRBV5-1	ASSSTQTGGREQY
TRBJ1-2	TRBV2	ASSLNRLNYGYT
TRBJ1-1	TRBV9	ASSVGGQTEAF
TRBJ1-1	TRBV12-3/TRBV12-4	ASSFGYEAF
TRBJ1-1	TRBV9	ASSTNRISNTEAF
TRBJ1-4	TRBV9	ASSVRAKNEKLF
TRBJ2-7	TRBV6-5	ASSYLGLAGISYEQY
TRBJ1-1	TRBV24-1	ATSDERGTEAF
TRBJ2-3	TRBV19	ASSMGPSTDTQY
TRBJ1-1	TRBV19	ASSILRGNTEAF
TRBJ1-4	TRBV6-1	ASTHSAGGHGKLF
TRBJ1-4	TRBV12-3/TRBV12-4	ASSPGQGRDQLF
TRBJ2-5	TRBV20-1	SADRGPGETQY
TRBJ2-5	TRBV3-1	ASSQDRRDGETQY
TRBJ1-3	TRBV9	ASSVAGQGTIY
TRBJ1-5	TRBV2	ASCGRGNQPQH
TRBJ1-1	TRBV19	ASRILPSGTGRMNTEAF
TRBJ2-2	TRBV7-2	ASSLQTRGTGELF
TRBJ2-7	TRBV10-3	AISSRDYTPYEQY
TRBJ2-3	TRBV24-1	ATSDRAGGPDTQY
TRBJ2-2	TRBV15	ATSSPYGEAGTGELF
TRBJ2-1	TRBV27	ASSFGEETYNEQF
TRBJ2-1	TRBV7-3	ASRTSGSDNEQF
TRBJ2-1	TRBV6-2/TRBV6-3	ASSYSEGAGEQF
TRBJ2-5	TRBV25-1	ASRTGQGLTQY
TRBJ2-2	TRBV7-6	ASSYGTSNTGELF
TRBJ2-3	TRBV20-1	SAGDTQY
TRBJ2-1	TRBV11-2	ASSLSVLNNEQF
TRBJ1-1	TRBV7-2	ASSILRGTEAF
TRBJ2-1	TRBV10-3	AISKSGGNNEQF
TRBJ2-1	TRBV12-3/TRBV12-4	ASSSPGSSYNEQF
TRBJ2-2	TRBV20-1	SADSEDLSNTGELF
TRBJ2-7	TRBV7-8	ASSLVSGQYGISYEQY
TRBJ1-6	TRBV7-9	ASSDIVRGEALH
TRBJ2-5	TRBV12-3/TRBV12-4	ASSLVWREGGETQY
TRBJ1-3	TRBV11-2	ASSFREGGNTIY
TRBJ2-5	TRBV5-1	ASSLGGLAETQY
TRBJ2-3	TRBV5-1	ASSKWGPGQGPDTQY
TRBJ1-4	TRBV6-1	ASSEVLAATNEKLF
TRBJ1-1	TRBV5-6	ASSGPGQGETEAF
TRBJ2-1	TRBV28	ASSLGGLGEDEQF
TRBJ1-1	TRBV6-9	ASSSQPTEGAVAF
TRBJ2-7	TRBV4-1	ASSQAMGEQY
TRBJ2-7	TRBV5-6	ASSSDPTGTYEQY
TRBJ2-7	TRBV27	ASSGGTEPSYEQY
TRBJ2-7	TRBV5-1	ASSLGTGHYEQY
TRBJ2-5	TRBV18	ASSLTGHPREETQY
TRBJ2-7	TRBV28	ASRPGPLRDEQY
TRBJ2-5	TRBV18	ASSHRDFEETQY
TRBJ2-7	TRBV20-1	SARDSTGSYEQY
TRBJ2-7	TRBV14	ASSQQREGPYEQY
TRBJ1-4	TRBV28	ASPHPGTGGKNEKLF
TRBJ1-2	TRBV7-8	ASSFGQVIYGYT
TRBJ2-1	TRBV5-1	ASSLGLAPNNEQF
TRBJ2-3	TRBV3-1	ASSPAGNPTDTQY